The rows below give T cell receptor beta chains drawn from one sample of a study of blood T cell repertoires in COVID-19. Sequencing used immunoSEQ multiplex PCR; TCRdb keeps in-frame clones, though not all of them. The sample lists about 190,000 clones, around 84% occurring once. The sequenced sample was peripheral blood. Receptor source: a human donor in a cohort sampled during active COVID-19. Both conserved end residues are part of each CDR3. The order of the fields is clone size, J gene, D gene, V gene, CDR3 protein, CDR3 DNA. D genes are given only for firm matches. The listing skips clone size in some rows; elsewhere it reads once, few, many or a size class.

abundance: NA; j_gene: TRBJ1-3; d_gene: TRBD1; v_gene: TRBV2; CDR3aa: CASSPWTGGTGNTIYF; CDR3nt: TGTGCCAGCAGCCCCTGGACAGGGGGCACTGGAAACACCATATATTTT
abundance: NA; j_gene: TRBJ2-2; d_gene: NA; v_gene: TRBV5-1; CDR3aa: CASQGWSDTGELFF; CDR3nt: TGCGCCAGCCAGGGGTGGTCAGACACCGGGGAGCTGTTTTTT
abundance: NA; j_gene: TRBJ2-5; d_gene: TRBD1; v_gene: TRBV7-6; CDR3aa: CASRKTGGGETQYF; CDR3nt: TGTGCCAGCAGGAAAACAGGGGGCGGAGAGACCCAGTACTTC
abundance: NA; j_gene: TRBJ2-1; d_gene: NA; v_gene: TRBV2; CDR3aa: CASSGLWMVSVF; CDR3nt: TGTGCCAGCTCGGGTCTATGGATGGTATCGGTCTTC
abundance: NA; j_gene: TRBJ1-1; d_gene: NA; v_gene: TRBV2; CDR3aa: CASGGDLNTEAFF; CDR3nt: TGTGCCAGCGGTGGCGATCTAAACACTGAAGCTTTCTTT
abundance: NA; j_gene: TRBJ1-4; d_gene: NA; v_gene: TRBV28; CDR3aa: CASSSGGATNEKLFF; CDR3nt: TGTGCCAGCAGTTCGGGAGGGGCAACTAATGAAAAACTGTTTTTT
abundance: few; j_gene: TRBJ2-3; d_gene: TRBD2; v_gene: TRBV19; CDR3aa: CASSRLAGVPTDTQYF; CDR3nt: TGTGCCAGTAGCCGACTAGCGGGGGTCCCGACAGATACGCAGTATTTT
abundance: NA; j_gene: TRBJ2-3; d_gene: TRBD2; v_gene: TRBV10-3; CDR3aa: CAIKRTSGSTDTQYF; CDR3nt: TGTGCCATCAAAAGGACTAGCGGAAGCACAGATACGCAGTATTTT
abundance: once; j_gene: TRBJ1-2; d_gene: NA; v_gene: TRBV5-5; CDR3aa: CASSLAWDTFPPLDGYTF; CDR3nt: TGTGCCAGCAGCTTGGCCTGGGACACCTTTCCACCGTTGGATGGCTACACCTTC
abundance: NA; j_gene: TRBJ1-1; d_gene: NA; v_gene: TRBV2; CDR3aa: CASVQVGTEAFF; CDR3nt: TGTGCCAGCGTACAGGTAGGCACTGAAGCTTTCTTT
abundance: NA; j_gene: TRBJ1-1; d_gene: TRBD1; v_gene: TRBV14; CDR3aa: CATGTGKNTEAFF; CDR3nt: TGTGCCACGGGGACAGGGAAGAACACTGAAGCTTTCTTT
abundance: once; j_gene: TRBJ2-5; d_gene: NA; v_gene: TRBV5-1; CDR3aa: CASQIMGGQETQYF; CDR3nt: TGCGCCAGCCAAATAATGGGAGGTCAAGAGACCCAGTACTTC
abundance: NA; j_gene: TRBJ2-2; d_gene: TRBD1; v_gene: TRBV19; CDR3aa: CASRRRHPGQGAPGELFF; CDR3nt: TGTGCCAGTAGAAGAAGACATCCGGGACAGGGGGCGCCCGGGGAGCTGTTTTTT
abundance: once; j_gene: TRBJ2-1; d_gene: TRBD1; v_gene: TRBV11-2; CDR3aa: CASSLIITGGNEQFF; CDR3nt: TGTGCCAGCAGCTTAATTATCACAGGGGGCAATGAGCAGTTCTTC
abundance: once; j_gene: TRBJ1-1; d_gene: TRBD1; v_gene: TRBV28; CDR3aa: CASRAQGGNTEAFF; CDR3nt: TGTGCCAGCAGAGCACAGGGGGGGAACACTGAAGCTTTCTTT
abundance: few; j_gene: TRBJ1-1; d_gene: TRBD1; v_gene: TRBV10-3; CDR3aa: CAISGDSGAFF; CDR3nt: TGTGCCATCAGTGGGGACAGCGGTGCTTTCTTT
abundance: few; j_gene: TRBJ2-2; d_gene: NA; v_gene: TRBV5-1; CDR3aa: CASSLAGANTGELFF; CDR3nt: TGCGCCAGCAGCTTGGCAGGGGCGAACACCGGGGAGCTGTTTTTT
abundance: NA; j_gene: TRBJ2-2; d_gene: TRBD1; v_gene: TRBV25-1; CDR3aa: CASGDRSGELFF; CDR3nt: TGTGCCAGCGGGGACAGGTCCGGGGAGCTGTTTTTT
abundance: NA; j_gene: TRBJ1-1; d_gene: NA; v_gene: TRBV18; CDR3aa: CASSPPSGEAFF; CDR3nt: TGTGCCAGCTCACCACCTTCAGGGGAAGCTTTCTTT
abundance: NA; j_gene: TRBJ1-6; d_gene: NA; v_gene: TRBV10-3; CDR3aa: CAIGTQNNSPLHF; CDR3nt: TGTGCCATAGGGACACAGAATAATTCACCCCTCCACTTT
abundance: NA; j_gene: TRBJ2-7; d_gene: NA; v_gene: TRBV5-1; CDR3aa: CASSLAAASLDYEQYF; CDR3nt: TGCGCCAGCAGCTTGGCCGCTGCTAGCCTAGACTACGAGCAGTACTTC
abundance: NA; j_gene: TRBJ1-1; d_gene: NA; v_gene: TRBV7-9; CDR3aa: CASSLSYSGGTNTEAFF; CDR3nt: TGTGCCAGCAGCTTATCATACAGTGGGGGCACTAACACTGAAGCTTTCTTT
abundance: NA; j_gene: TRBJ2-3; d_gene: TRBD1; v_gene: TRBV24-1; CDR3aa: CATSDYGTGGFGDTQYF; CDR3nt: TGTGCCACCAGTGATTATGGGACAGGGGGCTTCGGAGATACGCAGTATTTT
abundance: NA; j_gene: TRBJ2-3; d_gene: TRBD2; v_gene: TRBV27; CDR3aa: CASTPRSGGTDTQYF; CDR3nt: TGTGCCAGCACGCCCCGTAGCGGGGGCACAGATACGCAGTATTTT
abundance: NA; j_gene: TRBJ2-2; d_gene: TRBD1; v_gene: TRBV19; CDR3aa: CASRSRGRNAGELFF; CDR3nt: TGTGCCAGTAGGTCCAGGGGGCGGAACGCCGGGGAGCTGTTTTTT
abundance: NA; j_gene: TRBJ1-1; d_gene: NA; v_gene: TRBV29-1; CDR3aa: CSVGRRGGWTEAFF; CDR3nt: TGCAGCGTTGGTAGGAGGGGAGGATGGACTGAAGCTTTCTTT
abundance: NA; j_gene: TRBJ2-3; d_gene: TRBD2; v_gene: TRBV5-1; CDR3aa: CASSLVAGDTQYF; CDR3nt: TGCGCCAGCAGCTTAGTAGCGGGAGATACGCAGTATTTT
abundance: NA; j_gene: TRBJ2-2; d_gene: TRBD2; v_gene: TRBV19; CDR3aa: CASSVGLAGTGELFF; CDR3nt: TGTGCCAGTAGTGTGGGACTAGCGGGAACCGGGGAGCTGTTTTTT
abundance: NA; j_gene: TRBJ2-1; d_gene: NA; v_gene: TRBV9; CDR3aa: CASSAGTLRYNEQFF; CDR3nt: TGTGCCAGCAGCGCGGGGACACTAAGGTACAATGAGCAGTTCTTC
abundance: NA; j_gene: TRBJ2-5; d_gene: NA; v_gene: TRBV7-9; CDR3aa: CASSANRQLYQETQYF; CDR3nt: TGTGCCAGCAGCGCCAACCGACAGTTGTACCAAGAGACCCAGTACTTC
abundance: NA; j_gene: TRBJ2-5; d_gene: TRBD2; v_gene: TRBV6-1; CDR3aa: CASSEGLAVQETQYF; CDR3nt: TGTGCCAGCAGTGAGGGACTAGCGGTCCAAGAGACCCAGTACTTC
abundance: few; j_gene: TRBJ2-2; d_gene: TRBD1; v_gene: TRBV5-1; CDR3aa: CASTPGQGFLTGELFF; CDR3nt: TGCGCCAGCACCCCGGGACAGGGATTTCTCACCGGGGAGCTGTTTTTT
abundance: NA; j_gene: TRBJ2-7; d_gene: TRBD2; v_gene: TRBV7-6; CDR3aa: CASSPPSSGEQYF; CDR3nt: TGTGCCAGCAGCCCCCCGTCTAGCGGCGAGCAGTACTTC
abundance: NA; j_gene: TRBJ2-2; d_gene: TRBD1; v_gene: TRBV7-3; CDR3aa: CASSPIAGTGDPSLYTGELFF; CDR3nt: TGTGCCAGCAGCCCGATTGCCGGGACAGGGGATCCCTCCCTGTACACCGGGGAGCTGTTTTTT
abundance: NA; j_gene: TRBJ1-3; d_gene: NA; v_gene: TRBV27; CDR3aa: CASSQTYRAGNTIYF; CDR3nt: TGTGCCAGCAGCCAAACATACAGAGCTGGAAACACCATATATTTT
abundance: NA; j_gene: TRBJ1-2; d_gene: NA; v_gene: TRBV6-4; CDR3aa: CASTNVRVGGYTF; CDR3nt: TGTGCCAGCACGAACGTCAGGGTAGGAGGCTACACCTTC
abundance: NA; j_gene: TRBJ1-6; d_gene: TRBD1; v_gene: TRBV10-2; CDR3aa: CASRVKTGVGSPLHF; CDR3nt: TGCGCCAGCAGGGTTAAGACAGGGGTTGGTTCACCCCTCCACTTT
abundance: NA; j_gene: TRBJ2-7; d_gene: NA; v_gene: TRBV2; CDR3aa: CASNAGDEQYF; CDR3nt: TGTGCCAGCAATGCAGGGGACGAGCAGTACTTC
abundance: once; j_gene: TRBJ1-1; d_gene: NA; v_gene: TRBV5-1; CDR3aa: CASSLAGISDTEAFF; CDR3nt: TGCGCCAGCAGCTTGGCCGGGATTTCGGACACTGAAGCTTTCTTT
abundance: NA; j_gene: TRBJ1-1; d_gene: NA; v_gene: TRBV19; CDR3aa: CASSRGGGLTEAFF; CDR3nt: TGTGCCAGTAGTAGAGGTGGCGGCCTCACTGAAGCTTTCTTT
abundance: NA; j_gene: TRBJ1-1; d_gene: NA; v_gene: TRBV18; CDR3aa: CASSPRPMNTEAFF; CDR3nt: TGTGCCAGCTCACCCAGGCCGATGAACACTGAAGCTTTCTTT
abundance: once; j_gene: TRBJ1-1; d_gene: TRBD1; v_gene: TRBV5-1; CDR3aa: CASSTKDRVNTEAFF; CDR3nt: TGCGCCAGCAGCACGAAAGACAGGGTGAACACTGAAGCTTTCTTT
abundance: NA; j_gene: TRBJ2-3; d_gene: NA; v_gene: TRBV13; CDR3aa: CASSYRGVEHTTDTQYF; CDR3nt: TGTGCCAGCAGCTATCGTGGTGTTGAGCATACCACAGATACGCAGTATTTT
abundance: NA; j_gene: TRBJ1-2; d_gene: TRBD1; v_gene: TRBV27; CDR3aa: CASKPGQANYGYTF; CDR3nt: TGTGCCAGCAAACCGGGACAGGCTAACTATGGCTACACCTTC
abundance: NA; j_gene: TRBJ1-2; d_gene: TRBD1; v_gene: TRBV7-9; CDR3aa: CASSLGGATNYGYTF; CDR3nt: TGTGCCAGCAGCCTAGGGGGCGCTACTAACTATGGCTACACCTTC
abundance: NA; j_gene: TRBJ2-7; d_gene: TRBD2; v_gene: TRBV6-5; CDR3aa: CASSWERDSIYEQYF; CDR3nt: TGTGCCAGCAGTTGGGAGCGGGACTCGATTTACGAGCAGTACTTC
abundance: NA; j_gene: TRBJ1-2; d_gene: NA; v_gene: TRBV24-1; CDR3aa: CATSAEGGYTF; CDR3nt: TGTGCCACCAGTGCCGAGGGTGGCTACACCTTC
abundance: once; j_gene: TRBJ2-1; d_gene: TRBD1; v_gene: TRBV5-6; CDR3aa: CASSTGQTTFYNEQFF; CDR3nt: TGTGCCAGCAGCACGGGACAGACCACCTTTTACAATGAGCAGTTCTTC
abundance: NA; j_gene: TRBJ2-3; d_gene: NA; v_gene: TRBV6-6; CDR3aa: CASSSPSAVTDTQYF; CDR3nt: TGTGCCAGCAGTTCCCCCTCAGCGGTCACAGATACGCAGTATTTT
abundance: NA; j_gene: TRBJ2-3; d_gene: NA; v_gene: TRBV6-5; CDR3aa: CASRTDRGLTDTQYF; CDR3nt: TGTGCCAGCCGAACGGACAGAGGACTCACAGATACGCAGTATTTT
abundance: NA; j_gene: TRBJ2-6; d_gene: NA; v_gene: TRBV2; CDR3aa: CASRVVSGANVLTF; CDR3nt: TGTGCCAGCCGCGTGGTCTCTGGGGCCAACGTCCTGACTTTC
abundance: NA; j_gene: TRBJ2-2; d_gene: TRBD1; v_gene: TRBV7-6; CDR3aa: CASSPLSGGGTGELFF; CDR3nt: TGTGCCAGCAGCCCCCTGTCAGGGGGCGGCACCGGGGAGCTGTTTTTT
abundance: NA; j_gene: TRBJ2-5; d_gene: TRBD2; v_gene: TRBV27; CDR3aa: CASSLLAGGARETQYF; CDR3nt: TGTGCCAGCAGTTTGCTAGCGGGAGGCGCCCGAGAGACCCAGTACTTC
abundance: few; j_gene: TRBJ2-5; d_gene: TRBD2; v_gene: TRBV19; CDR3aa: CASRPGWGLAGEETQYF; CDR3nt: TGTGCCAGTAGGCCAGGGTGGGGTCTAGCGGGAGAAGAGACCCAGTACTTC
abundance: NA; j_gene: TRBJ1-4; d_gene: NA; v_gene: TRBV2; CDR3aa: CASSGFGVGEKLFF; CDR3nt: TGTGCCAGCAGTGGATTCGGGGTAGGGGAAAAACTGTTTTTT
abundance: NA; j_gene: TRBJ2-2; d_gene: NA; v_gene: TRBV19; CDR3aa: CASSIGLAGAGELFF; CDR3nt: TGTGCCAGTAGTATAGGTCTAGCTGGCGCCGGGGAGCTGTTTTTT
abundance: NA; j_gene: TRBJ1-6; d_gene: NA; v_gene: TRBV6-5; CDR3aa: CASRTKNYSPLHF; CDR3nt: TGTGCCAGCAGAACGAAAAACTATTCACCCCTCCACTTT
abundance: NA; j_gene: TRBJ2-3; d_gene: TRBD2; v_gene: TRBV29-1; CDR3aa: CSARGAGDTDTQYF; CDR3nt: TGCAGCGCACGGGGAGCGGGAGACACAGATACGCAGTATTTT
abundance: NA; j_gene: TRBJ2-3; d_gene: TRBD2; v_gene: TRBV28; CDR3aa: CASSPPGLASQYF; CDR3nt: TGTGCCAGCAGTCCGCCGGGACTAGCATCGCAGTATTTT
abundance: NA; j_gene: TRBJ2-7; d_gene: NA; v_gene: TRBV30; CDR3aa: CAWSDKTLYLYEQYF; CDR3nt: TGTGCCTGGAGTGACAAGACACTGTATCTCTACGAGCAGTACTTC